The 9 T cell receptor beta chains in this list originate from one sample, sequenced in a study of immune cell composition in non-small cell lung cancer (dated by TCRdb to 2015 to 2018). The method behind the library was the immunoSEQ multiplex PCR assay. The table was pulled from immuneACCESS by TCRdb, which kept in-frame rearrangements only. Such tables lose some clones; where checked, under half of the loss comes from unresolved V genes, and the rest has no known cause. Present in this sample are over 6,000 clones, roughly three quarters of which were seen just once. The biggest ten clones account for approximately 12% of the sample. The material sequenced was lung tumor tissue. The receptors were sampled from a human donor with non-small cell lung cancer.

The chain couples TRBV18 to TRBJ1-5; TRBD1 is a possible D gene (5 bases). Germline V lookup: CDR1 KGHSH, CDR2 LQKENI. The CDR3 has 15 residues. V was shortened by 1 base and J by 0 bases, with 7 bases between the two germline ends. This chain's CDR3 is CASSPQGASNQPQHF. CDR3 nucleotide sequence: TGTGCCAGCTCACCACAAGGGGCTAGCAATCAGCCCCAGCATTTT.

V and J are TRBV7-9 and TRBJ1-3; D remains ambiguous. The CDR3 is made up of 17 amino acids. Looked up from germline, CDR1 is SEHNR and CDR2 is FQNEAQ (reference sequence). The V end lost 1 base, the J end lost 4 bases, and 17 bases lay between the germline ends. The CDR3 here is CASSLVLASGSGNTIYF. The CDR3, as DNA: TGTGCCAGCAGCTTAGTTTTGGCGAGTGGATCAGGAAACACCATATATTTT.

This clone showed up just once. This rearrangement joins TRBV6-5 to TRBJ1-5; D is unresolved. Looked up from germline, CDR1 is MNHEY and CDR2 is SVGAGI. V was pared by 3 bases and J by 0 bases, with 9 bases between. The CDR3 totals 15 residues. CDR3 in amino acids: CASSYSAYSNQPQHF. The DNA for the CDR3 is TGTGCCAGCAGTTATTCCGCCTATAGCAATCAGCCCCAGCATTTT.

J is TRBJ1-3 and V is TRBV9; 8 nucleotides align to TRBD1. J gave up 6 bases and V 3 bases, and 2 bases lay outside the gene matches. Germline V CDR1 and CDR2: SGDLS, YYNGEE. The CDR3 covers 13 residues. This chain's CDR3 is CASSGQGANTIYF. CDR3 DNA: TGTGCCAGCAGCGGGCAGGGGGCAAACACCATATATTTT.

In its sample, this clone was seen once. The rearrangement uses TRBV7-2 and TRBJ2-1, with a tentative D call TRBD2 (6 bases). The length of the CDR3 is 14 residues. V was cut by 3 bases and J by 8 bases, with 14 bases left in between. Germline loops: CDR1 SGHTA, CDR2 FQGNSA. CDR3 DNA: TGTGCCAGCAGCTTGGGAGGTTCTAAGGATGAGCAGTTCTTC. Its protein is CASSLGGSKDEQFF.

CDR3 protein: CASSLAGGDSSPLHF. The DNA of the CDR3 is TGTGCCAGCAGCTTAGCTGGGGGCGATAGTTCACCCCTCCACTTT. The V gene is TRBV11-2, the J gene TRBJ1-6, with TRBD1 as a possible D gene (6 bases). V lost 1 base to trimming and J lost 9 bases, with 13 bases between them. The CDR3 sequence is 15 residues long. Germline V gives CDR1 SGHAT, CDR2 FQNNGV.

This clone was observed a few times. Sequence at one end of the junction differs from germline and may be a read error. The gene calls are TRBV10-3 and TRBJ1-5; D unresolved. The CDR3 loop spans 13 amino acids. CDR1 is ENHRY and CDR2 is SYGVKD in the germline V gene. The CDR3 coding sequence is TGTGCCAGCAGTTACAGCCCCAATCAGCCCCAGCATTTT. Protein sequence: CASSYSPNQPQHF.

V gene TRBV29-1 combines with J gene TRBJ2-3; TRBD1 aligns across 8 bases. From germline, CDR1 is SQVTM and CDR2 ANQGSEA. The J segment lost 1 base and the V segment lost 2 bases, leaving 8 bases of the junction unmatched. There are 16 residues in the CDR3. CDR3 in DNA: TGCAGCGTTGAAACTCTCGGACAGGGAGGCACAGATACGCAGTATTTT. It codes for CSVETLGQGGTDTQYF.

The rearrangement links TRBV19 to TRBJ1-1; the match to TRBD1 covers 7 bases. The CDR3 length is 15 residues. V was clipped by 6 bases and J by 0 bases; unmatched bases: 7. Per germline, CDR1 LNHDA and CDR2 SQIVND (reference sequence). CDR3 region: CASSRDSLMNTEAFF. In DNA form, the CDR3 reads TGTGCCAGTAGCCGGGACAGCCTAATGAACACTGAAGCTTTCTTT.